The 8 T cell receptor beta chains presented below share a single source sample, sequenced in a study of CD8 T cells in Susac syndrome. Random hexamers served to reverse transcribe about 0.5 to 1 ug RNA. In TCRdb, the immunoSEQ multiplex PCR reads were re-called with MiXCR into one record per CDR3 protein. The sample lists some 150,000 distinct CDR3 sequences, 94% occurring once. Sample: CD4+ T cells from PBMCs. The receptor set was obtained from a human donor in good health.

V gene TRBV28 combines with J gene TRBJ1-1, with D unclear. Germline V lookup: CDR1 MDHEN, CDR2 SYDVKM. Trimming took off 3 bases at V and 2 bases at J, with 13 bases between the two ends. This CDR3 contains 15 residues. The CDR3 DNA follows: TGTGCCAGCAGTTTGAAGCCAGACCTTAACACTGAAGCTTTCTTT. Translated, it gives CASSLKPDLNTEAFF.

The rearrangement uses TRBV3-1 and TRBJ2-7; TRBD2 matches at 7 bases. V dropped 6 bases and J dropped 2; count of bases not matched to a gene: 10. Germline CDR1 is LGHDT and CDR2 is YNNKEL (reference sequence). The CDR3 totals 15 residues. As DNA, the CDR3 is TGTGCCAGCAGGCGTTCGGCTAGCGGTCCCTACGAGCAGTACTTC. Its translation is CASRRSASGPYEQYF.

CDR3 sequence: CASSLGQFSNQPQHF. The CDR3 DNA reads as TGTGCCAGCAGCTTAGGACAGTTTAGCAATCAGCCCCAGCATTTT. J is TRBJ1-5 and V is TRBV7-2; TRBD1 might be the D (5 bases). The V end was cut by 1 base, the J end by 0 bases, with 7 bases between. Germline loops: CDR1 SGHTA, CDR2 FQGNSA. This CDR3 has 15 residues.

The rearrangement links TRBV15 to TRBJ1-2; perhaps TRBD1 as D (6 bases). The CDR3 runs 18 residues. Germline CDR1 LNHNV, CDR2 YYDKDF (reference sequence). V lost 3 bases and J 7 bases, leaving 27 bases between the germline ends. CDR3 residues: CATSSTLGLLGGARGYTF. The CDR3 nucleotides are TGTGCCACCAGCAGTACTCTGGGCCTGCTGGGGGGGGCGCGTGGCTACACCTTC.

The chain uses TRBV12-3 or TRBV12-4 and TRBJ2-7, with 9 bases that match TRBD2. The ends lost 4 bases at V and 2 bases at J; junction bases unmatched: 6. The CDR3 extends over 15 amino acids. The CDR3 is CASSSRTSVPYEQYF. The DNA for the CDR3 is TGTGCCAGCAGTTCCCGGACTAGCGTACCCTACGAGCAGTACTTC.

This chain links TRBV2 with TRBJ2-1; 7 bases fit TRBD1. Germline assignment: CDR1 SNHLY and CDR2 FYNNEI. This CDR3 comprises 12 residues. Trimming cost V 5 bases and J 12 bases; bases outside gene matches: 7. For the CDR3, the DNA is TGTGCCAGCAGTCCCTTTCGACAGGGGCAGTTCTTC. This sequence encodes CASSPFRQGQFF.

This chain connects TRBV2 to TRBJ2-1; 7 positions match TRBD2. This CDR3 is 16 amino acids long. With 7 bases clipped from V and 0 bases from J, the junction kept 9 bases outside the gene matches. Germline V gene data show CDR1 as SNHLY and CDR2 as FYNNEI. CDR3 loop: CASIAGESPSYNEQFF. DNA of the CDR3: TGTGCCAGCATCGCGGGGGAGAGTCCCTCCTACAATGAGCAGTTCTTC.

CDR3 nucleotides: TGTGCCAGCACCCTCCGAAGAGGGGGCAACGAGCAGTACTTC. Amino acids: CASTLRRGGNEQYF. The chain employs TRBV27 and TRBJ2-7, with 7 bases fitting TRBD1. CDR1 and CDR2 (germline): MNHEY, SMNVEV (reference sequence). V was pared by 7 bases and J by 5 bases, with 11 bases of the junction left unmatched. This CDR3 has 14 amino acids.